This is a list of T cell receptor beta chains from one sample in a study of T cells in Graves' hyperthyroidism and ophthalmopathy. MiXCR, applied by TCRdb to the multiplex PCR reads, yields one record per CDR3 protein. Found here are 700,000 to 950,000 distinct CDR3 sequences, approximately 40% of them singletons; the top ten hold less than 35%. Material for sequencing was blood. The receptor set was obtained from a woman in her thirties or forties with Graves' hyperthyroidism. Each CDR3 is given with its conserved first and last residue. The D gene is left open where the match is weak. Rows may omit the clone size; those that give it use once, few, many or a size class.

d_call j_call clone_size v_call cdr3_nt cdr3_aa
NA TRBJ1-6 NA TRBV14 TGTGCCAGCAGCCAAGATTCAGGGGCGACCGATCTCAATTCACCCCTCCACTTT CASSQDSGATDLNSPLHF
NA TRBJ1-1 many TRBV5-1 TGCGCCAGCAGCTTGACTGACTCACGGACTGAAGCTTTCTTT CASSLTDSRTEAFF
NA TRBJ2-7 NA TRBV10-2 TGCGCCAGCAGTGAGCACAGGGTCAAGCCTTTCCACGAGCAGTACTTC CASSEHRVKPFHEQYF
NA TRBJ2-6 NA TRBV12-3/TRBV12-4 TGTGCCAGCAAAGGAGGGACTTTC CASKGGTF
TRBD2 TRBJ2-7 NA TRBV2 TGTGCCAGCAGGGGACTAGCCAACGAGCAGTACTTC CASRGLANEQYF
NA TRBJ2-6 many TRBV12-3/TRBV12-4 TGTGCCAGCAGTAAACAGGGTGCCGGGGCCAACGTCCTGACTTTC CASSKQGAGANVLTF
TRBD1 TRBJ1-5 NA TRBV25-1 TGTGCCGGCAGTGACAGGGGCGGACAGCCCCAGCACTTT CAGSDRGGQPQHF
NA TRBJ1-1 many TRBV19 TGTGCCAGTAGACAGCCTAACACTGAAGCTTTCTTT CASRQPNTEAFF
NA TRBJ2-7 many TRBV19 TGTGCCAGTAGTTATGGGATCGAGCAGTACTTC CASSYGIEQYF
NA TRBJ1-2 NA TRBV25-1 TGTGCCAGCCAAACAACCTATGGCTACACCTTC CASQTTYGYTF
NA TRBJ1-3 few TRBV6-5 TGTGCCAGCAGTTACTCTAGAACAGAGGTGGGAAACACCATATATTTT CASSYSRTEVGNTIYF
TRBD1 TRBJ1-2 NA TRBV10-3 TGTGCCAGCAGTTACTCGATGGACAGGGAGGGTTACTATGGCTACACCTTC CASSYSMDREGYYGYTF
TRBD2 TRBJ2-2 few TRBV5-1 TGCGCCAGCAGCTACAGGACTAGCGGGACGTTCACCGGGGAGCTGTTTTTT CASSYRTSGTFTGELFF
NA TRBJ1-1 many TRBV7-6 TGTGCCAGCAGCCCCCGCCCGATGAACACTGAAGCTTTCTTT CASSPRPMNTEAFF
NA TRBJ1-1 NA TRBV19 TGTGCCAGTAGTATGGGTCCAGGGCGGGGCACTGAAGCTTTCTTT CASSMGPGRGTEAFF
TRBD2 TRBJ2-7 NA TRBV6-5 TGTGCCAGCAGTTTTAGCGGGAGAAGGTACGAGCAGTACTTC CASSFSGRRYEQYF
NA TRBJ2-7 NA TRBV20-1 TGCAGTGCTGCCGCCGGGACGGGGACGGCCTACGAGCAGTACTTC CSAAAGTGTAYEQYF
NA TRBJ1-1 many TRBV7-6 TGTGCCAGCAGCTTAATGGATACTGAAGCTTTCTTT CASSLMDTEAFF
NA TRBJ1-1 many TRBV20-1 TGCAGTGCTAGGGCGACTAGCAGCACTGAAGCTTTCTTT CSARATSSTEAFF
NA TRBJ1-1 NA TRBV20-1 TGCAGTGCTAGAGATCTCACCCGGACTGAAGCTTTCTTT CSARDLTRTEAFF
TRBD1 TRBJ1-6 many TRBV7-2 TGTGCCAGCAGCCCCGGGACAGGTCTTAATTCACCCCTCCACTTT CASSPGTGLNSPLHF
NA TRBJ2-7 NA TRBV2 TGTGCCAGCAGTGAAATCCGGGTCTTACTACACGAGCAGTACTTC CASSEIRVLLHEQYF
NA TRBJ2-3 NA TRBV5-5 TGTGCCAGCAGCTTGGGCTCAAATACGCAGTATTTT CASSLGSNTQYF
TRBD1 TRBJ2-3 few TRBV7-6 TGTGCCAGCAGCTTAGCTTCGCAGACAGGGGGCGGCACAGATACGCAGTATTTT CASSLASQTGGGTDTQYF
TRBD1 TRBJ1-2 many TRBV20-1 TGCAGTGCCTGGGACAGGGGAAACTATGGCTACACCTTC CSAWDRGNYGYTF
NA TRBJ1-1 many TRBV12-3/TRBV12-4 TGTGCCAGCAGTTTATGGGGTTGGGGCGCTGAAGCTTTCTTT CASSLWGWGAEAFF
NA TRBJ2-1 NA TRBV7-2 TGTGCCAGCAGCTTAGTAGGTACAGGCGGGCAGTTCTTC CASSLVGTGGQFF
TRBD1 TRBJ1-2 many TRBV7-6 TGTGCCAGCAGCCCCCAAGCCGGGACAGTTTATGGCTACACCTTC CASSPQAGTVYGYTF
TRBD2 TRBJ2-2 few TRBV29-1 TGCTCGGGAGGGGCAGTCAACACCGGGGAGCTGTTTTTT CSGGAVNTGELFF
NA TRBJ1-6 NA TRBV2 TGTGCCAGCAGTGCTCAGGTCTATAATTCACCCCTCCACTTT CASSAQVYNSPLHF
TRBD1 TRBJ2-7 few TRBV12-3/TRBV12-4 TGTGCCAGCAGTTCACAGGGGGTGGGCCGCGAGCAGTACTTC CASSSQGVGREQYF
TRBD1 TRBJ2-7 few TRBV12-3/TRBV12-4 TGTGCCAGCACCCTGACAGGGGGCTACGGCGAGCAGTACTTC CASTLTGGYGEQYF
NA TRBJ1-4 many TRBV20-1 TGCAGTGCTAGAGATGCCGAGTATACTGAAAAACTGTTTTTT CSARDAEYTEKLFF
TRBD2 TRBJ2-3 NA TRBV10-3 TGTGCCATCAGATCTAGCGGGAGTCCTAGCACAGATACGCAGTATTTT CAIRSSGSPSTDTQYF
NA TRBJ2-7 NA TRBV15 TGTGCCACCAGCAGTAAGGGACTCTACGAGCAGTACTTC CATSSKGLYEQYF
NA TRBJ1-1 few TRBV2 TGTGCCAGCAACGGGCAGGGCCCCACTGAAGCTTTCTTT CASNGQGPTEAFF
NA TRBJ2-2 NA TRBV6-5 TGTGCCAGCACCCGGGCCGACACCGGGGAGCTGTTTTTT CASTRADTGELFF
NA TRBJ1-1 NA TRBV20-1 TGCAGTGCTAGAAAGACAGGCGTAGGTATAAACACTGAAGCTTTCTTT CSARKTGVGINTEAFF
TRBD2 TRBJ2-7 many TRBV11-2 TGTGCCAGCAGCAAAGCGGGACTTCCCTACGAGCAGTACTTC CASSKAGLPYEQYF
NA TRBJ1-1 NA TRBV6-5 TGTGCCAGCAGCCGGTCGTCTGCGGCTTTCTTT CASSRSSAAFF
NA TRBJ2-2 NA TRBV5-8 TGTGCCAGCAGCTTTTATGTGTCAGGCACCGGGGAGCTGTTTTTT CASSFYVSGTGELFF
NA TRBJ1-1 NA TRBV5-1 TGCGCCAGCAGCCCGGTGATGGGGGATTCGAACACTGAAGCTTTCTTT CASSPVMGDSNTEAFF
TRBD1 TRBJ2-7 many TRBV20-1 TGCAGTGTTGGCGGGACAGGAGAATACGAGCAGTACTTC CSVGGTGEYEQYF
TRBD2 TRBJ2-7 NA TRBV2 TGTGCCAGCAGTATAGCGGGGGGGCTAGCGGGAGTGCAGTACTTC CASSIAGGLAGVQYF
NA TRBJ1-5 NA TRBV19 TGTGCCAGCAGTTACTTGCGTGACGATCAGCCCCAGCATTTT CASSYLRDDQPQHF
NA TRBJ1-2 few TRBV11-2 TGTGCCAGCAGCTGGGCGGACTATGGCTACACCTTC CASSWADYGYTF
TRBD1 TRBJ2-7 many TRBV12-3/TRBV12-4 TGTGCCAGCAGTTTAACCCCGGGACAGTCCTACGAGCAGTACTTC CASSLTPGQSYEQYF
NA TRBJ2-7 NA TRBV19 TGTGCCTGGAGTGTTGTCCAGGGACCTTACGAGCAGTACTTC CAWSVVQGPYEQYF
TRBD1 TRBJ1-1 once TRBV29-1 TGCAGCGTAAGACAGGGACGAAAATCGAACACTGAAGCTTTCTTT CSVRQGRKSNTEAFF
TRBD1 TRBJ1-3 NA TRBV10-3 TGTGCCAGCAGTTACTCGACAGGGCGAGGTGGAAACACCATATATTTT CASSYSTGRGGNTIYF
NA TRBJ1-1 NA TRBV10-1 TGCGCCAGCAGTGAGTCTAGCAGGAGGGCTGAAGCTTTCTTT CASSESSRRAEAFF
NA TRBJ2-7 once TRBV29-1 TGCAGCGGGACCGTCTCCTACGAGCAGTACTTC CSGTVSYEQYF
NA TRBJ2-5 NA TRBV5-8 TGTGCCAGCGGCCTGTTCAGGGACGGGGCACAAGAGACCCAGTACTTC CASGLFRDGAQETQYF
TRBD2 TRBJ2-7 NA TRBV7-6 TGTGCCAGCAGTTTGTCAGGACTAGCTGCCAGGCAGCAGTACTTC CASSLSGLAARQQYF
NA TRBJ1-3 many TRBV12-3/TRBV12-4 TGTGCCAGCAGCCTGAGCGGGACGGGGGATTCGGACACCATATATTTT CASSLSGTGDSDTIYF
NA TRBJ1-6 NA TRBV4-2 TGTGCCAGCAGCCAAGAAGCGATGATTTCACCCCTCCACTTT CASSQEAMISPLHF
NA TRBJ1-4 NA TRBV20-1 TGCAGTGCTAGGGGGATCTCCAATGAAAAACTGTTTTTT CSARGISNEKLFF
TRBD1 TRBJ1-2 many TRBV24-1 TGTGCCACCAGTGATGGGGACAGGTACTATGGCTACACCTTC CATSDGDRYYGYTF
NA TRBJ1-5 NA TRBV4-2 TGTGCCAGCAGCCAAGAAGCTTTCCCCCCCTATAGCAATCAGCCCCAGCATTTT CASSQEAFPPYSNQPQHF
NA TRBJ1-6 many TRBV4-2 TGTGCCAGCAGCCAAGAAATCGGGCAGAGTAATTCACCCCTCCACTTT CASSQEIGQSNSPLHF